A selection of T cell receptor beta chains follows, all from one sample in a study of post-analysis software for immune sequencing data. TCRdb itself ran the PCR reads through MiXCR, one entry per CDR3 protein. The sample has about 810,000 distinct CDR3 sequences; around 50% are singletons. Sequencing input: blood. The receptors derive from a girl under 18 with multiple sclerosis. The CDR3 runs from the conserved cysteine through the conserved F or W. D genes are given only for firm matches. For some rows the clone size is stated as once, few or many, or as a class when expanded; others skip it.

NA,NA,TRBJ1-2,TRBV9,TGTGCCAGCAGCGTAGGACAGGAGAACTATGGCTACACCTTC,CASSVGQENYGYTF
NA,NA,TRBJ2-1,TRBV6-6,TGTGCCAGCAGTTTGCTGGAGTACAATGAGCAGTTCTTC,CASSLLEYNEQFF
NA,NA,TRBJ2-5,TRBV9,TGTGCCAGCAGCCGAGGACTAAGTGAGACCCAGTACTTC,CASSRGLSETQYF
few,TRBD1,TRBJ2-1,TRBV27,TGTGCCAGCCAGGACAGGGGGCCGTACAATGAGCAGTTCTTC,CASQDRGPYNEQFF
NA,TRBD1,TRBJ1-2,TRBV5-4,TGTGCCAGCGAGAGACAGGGGGATGGCTACACCTTC,CASERQGDGYTF
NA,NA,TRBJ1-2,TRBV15,TGTGCCACCAGCAGAGATGGCAGGAACTATGGCTACACCTTC,CATSRDGRNYGYTF
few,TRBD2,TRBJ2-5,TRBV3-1,TGTGCCAGCAGCCCCGGACTAGCGGGAGGTGGAGAGACCCAGTACTTC,CASSPGLAGGGETQYF
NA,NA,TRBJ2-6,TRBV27,TGTGCCACCTCGGACAGCCTTGCCCCTGGGGCCAACGTCCTGACTTTC,CATSDSLAPGANVLTF
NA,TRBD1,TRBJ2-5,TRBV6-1,TGTGCCAGCGACCGAACTGGGACAGCCCAAGAGACCCAGTACTTC,CASDRTGTAQETQYF
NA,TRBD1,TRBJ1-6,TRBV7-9,TGTGCCAGCAGCTTCGCCTCGACAGGGGCACCCCTCCACTTT,CASSFASTGAPLHF
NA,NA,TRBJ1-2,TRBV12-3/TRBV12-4,TGTGCCAGCAGCAATCGAAATGAAAATGGGACTAACTCCTATGGCTACACCTTC,CASSNRNENGTNSYGYTF
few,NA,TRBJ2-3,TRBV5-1,TGCGCCAGCAGCTTGGCCCGGGCATCCGGGTCAGATACGCAGTATTTT,CASSLARASGSDTQYF
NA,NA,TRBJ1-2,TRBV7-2,TGTGCCAGCAGCTTAGAAGCGGGGGATGGCTACACCTTC,CASSLEAGDGYTF
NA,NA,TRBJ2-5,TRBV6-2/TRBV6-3,TGTGCCAGTAACGAGCCAGGGATCCAAGAGACCCAGTACTTC,CASNEPGIQETQYF
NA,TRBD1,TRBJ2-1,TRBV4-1,TGCGCCAGCAGCCAAGCCCCCGGGACAGGGAGCGATGAGCAGTTCTTC,CASSQAPGTGSDEQFF
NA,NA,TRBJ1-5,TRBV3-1,TGTGCCAGCAGCCTGGTTTCAAGTGGGCAGCCCCAGCATTTT,CASSLVSSGQPQHF
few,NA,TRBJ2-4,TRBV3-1,TGTGCCAGCAGCCGGGACAACGGGGTGAAAAACATTCAGTACTTC,CASSRDNGVKNIQYF
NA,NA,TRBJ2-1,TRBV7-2,TGTGCCAGCAGCCGGGGGGCCTCCTACAATGAGCAGTTCTTC,CASSRGASYNEQFF
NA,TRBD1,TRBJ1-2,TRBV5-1,TGCGCCAGCAGCTTATACGGGGGATCCAACAGGGGAGGCTACACCTTC,CASSLYGGSNRGGYTF
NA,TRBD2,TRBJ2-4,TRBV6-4,TGTGCCAGGCCTGGACTAGTGGGTTTGCCCAAAAACATTCAGTACTTC,CARPGLVGLPKNIQYF
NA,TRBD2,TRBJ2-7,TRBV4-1,TGCGCCAGCAGCCCGACCTCGCGGAGCGGGAGACGCGAGCAGTACTTC,CASSPTSRSGRREQYF
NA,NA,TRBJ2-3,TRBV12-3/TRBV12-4,TGTGCCAGCAGTTATACAGTCTCTAGCACAGATACGCAGTATTTT,CASSYTVSSTDTQYF
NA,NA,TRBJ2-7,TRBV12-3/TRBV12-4,TGTGCCAGCAGGGCGACAGATTCCTACGAGCAGTACTTC,CASRATDSYEQYF
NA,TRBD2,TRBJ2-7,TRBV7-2,TGTGCCAGCAGCTTAGGACGCGGACTAGCGGCTTACGAGCAGTACTTC,CASSLGRGLAAYEQYF
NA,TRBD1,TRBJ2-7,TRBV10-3,TGTGCCACCCAATACCGGGACAGGGGTTCCTACGAGCAGTACTTC,CATQYRDRGSYEQYF
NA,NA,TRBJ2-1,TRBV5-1,TGCGCCAGCAGCTTTTTAGGGGGGAGTCAAACTTACAATGAGCAGTTCTTC,CASSFLGGSQTYNEQFF
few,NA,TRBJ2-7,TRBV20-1,TGCAGTGCCGTACCTCAACAGGGGGGGTTTCGAGAGCAGTACTTC,CSAVPQQGGFREQYF
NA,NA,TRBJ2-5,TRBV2,TGTGCCAGCAGTGCGGGGGCGGAGCGGGAGTACTTC,CASSAGAEREYF
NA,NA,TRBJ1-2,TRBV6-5,TGTGCCAGCAGTGGCCCCGGCGGCGGCTACACCTTC,CASSGPGGGYTF
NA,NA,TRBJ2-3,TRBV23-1,TGCGCCAGCGGCCCGGATAGAGAAGATACGCAGTATTTT,CASGPDREDTQYF
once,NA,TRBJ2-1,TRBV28,TGTGCCAGCGCAGGCCCGGCTCGGAATGAGCAGTTCTTC,CASAGPARNEQFF
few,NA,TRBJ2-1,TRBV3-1,TGTGCCAGCAGCCGAAGGGCAGGGTCTCGATACAATGAGCAGTTCTTC,CASSRRAGSRYNEQFF
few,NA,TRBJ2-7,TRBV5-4,TGTGCCAGCAGTTCTTCCGGGACCGGATCCTACGAGCAGTACTTC,CASSSSGTGSYEQYF
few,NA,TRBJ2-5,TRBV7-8,TGTGCCAGCAGCTTAGGCGAGCTGGGACAAGAGACCCAGTACTTC,CASSLGELGQETQYF
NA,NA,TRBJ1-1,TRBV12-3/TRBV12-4,TGTGCCAGCACCACCCAGAACACTGAAGCTTTCTTT,CASTTQNTEAFF
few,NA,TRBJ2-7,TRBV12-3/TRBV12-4,TGTGCCAGCAGTCAACTACAAAGCTCCTACGAGCAGTACTTC,CASSQLQSSYEQYF
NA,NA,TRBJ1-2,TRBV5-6,TGTGCCAGCAGTTTTGGCAGCCCTGGATATGGCTACACCTTC,CASSFGSPGYGYTF
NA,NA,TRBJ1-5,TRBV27,TGTGCCAGCAGTTTGGAGGGTCGGCAGCCCCAGCATTTT,CASSLEGRQPQHF
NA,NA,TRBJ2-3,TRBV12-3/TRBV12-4,TGTGCCAGCAGTTTAAGGGCAGGGGTTGGCACAGATACGCAGTATTTT,CASSLRAGVGTDTQYF
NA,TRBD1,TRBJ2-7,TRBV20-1,TGCAGTGCCAAGAGCGGACAGGCATCCACCTACGAGCAGTACTTC,CSAKSGQASTYEQYF
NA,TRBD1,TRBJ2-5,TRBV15,TGTGCCACCAGCAGAGATGGGGGACAGGGTGAAGAGACCCAGTACTTC,CATSRDGGQGEETQYF
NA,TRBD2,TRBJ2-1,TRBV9,TGTGCCAGCTCTATAGCGGGAGGCTCGTACAATGAGCAGTTCTTC,CASSIAGGSYNEQFF
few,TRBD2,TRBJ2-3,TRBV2,TGTGCCAGCACGAGGAGCGGGGGGAGAACAGATACGCAGTATTTT,CASTRSGGRTDTQYF
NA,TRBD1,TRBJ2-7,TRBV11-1,TGTGCCAGCAGCCAATGGGACAGTGGCTACGAGCAGTACTTC,CASSQWDSGYEQYF
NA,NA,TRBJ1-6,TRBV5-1,TGCGCCAGCAGCGTTGACAGGCTGATTTATAATTCACCCCTCCACTTT,CASSVDRLIYNSPLHF
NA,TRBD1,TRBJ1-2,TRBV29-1,TGCGGCGTTGATCCTACAGGGGGCCGTGGCTACACCTTC,CGVDPTGGRGYTF
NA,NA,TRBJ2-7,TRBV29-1,TGCAGCGTTGACACCACGGAGGAAACAGGTAATACCTACGAGCAGTACTTC,CSVDTTEETGNTYEQYF
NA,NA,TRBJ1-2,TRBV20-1,TGCAGTGCCATGAGGGGGGCAGGGGCGACCTATGGCTACACCTTC,CSAMRGAGATYGYTF
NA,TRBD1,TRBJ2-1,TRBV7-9,TGTGCCAGCAGCTTAGAGTCAAGGGACAGAGGATACAATGAGCAGTTCTTC,CASSLESRDRGYNEQFF
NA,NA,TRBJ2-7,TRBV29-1,TGCAGCGCTAATGGTATGACCTACGAGCAGTACTTC,CSANGMTYEQYF
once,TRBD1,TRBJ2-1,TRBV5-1,TGCGCCAGCAGAAGGGGGCCCTCCTACAATGAGCAGTTCTTC,CASRRGPSYNEQFF
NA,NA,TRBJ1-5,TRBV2,TGTGCCAGCAGTGCTGGGGATGTCAATCAGCCCCAGCATTTT,CASSAGDVNQPQHF
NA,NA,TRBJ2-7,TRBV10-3,TGTGCCTCCGGGACACGAGCCTACGAGCAGTACTTC,CASGTRAYEQYF
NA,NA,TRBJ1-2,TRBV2,TGTGCCAGCATGGCAGGCTATGGCTACACCTTC,CASMAGYGYTF